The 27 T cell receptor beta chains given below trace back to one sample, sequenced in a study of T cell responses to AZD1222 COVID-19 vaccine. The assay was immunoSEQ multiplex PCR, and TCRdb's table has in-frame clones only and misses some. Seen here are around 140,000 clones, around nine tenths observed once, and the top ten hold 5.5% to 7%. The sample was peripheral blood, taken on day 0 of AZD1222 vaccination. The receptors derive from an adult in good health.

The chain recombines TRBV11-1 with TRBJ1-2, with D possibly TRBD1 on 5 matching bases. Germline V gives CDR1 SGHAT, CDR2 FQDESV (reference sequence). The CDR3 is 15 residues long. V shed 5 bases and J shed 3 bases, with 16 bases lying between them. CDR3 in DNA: TGTGCCAGCAGCCTAGACCTGGAGGGGTACTATGGCTACACCTTC. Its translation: CASSLDLEGYYGYTF.

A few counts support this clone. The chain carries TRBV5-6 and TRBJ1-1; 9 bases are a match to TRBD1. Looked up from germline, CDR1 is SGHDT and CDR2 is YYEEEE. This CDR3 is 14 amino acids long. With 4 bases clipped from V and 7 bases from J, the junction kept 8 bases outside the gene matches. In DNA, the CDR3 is TGTGCCAGCAGCCCGGGGACAGGGAATTTTGAAGCTTTCTTT. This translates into CASSPGTGNFEAFF.

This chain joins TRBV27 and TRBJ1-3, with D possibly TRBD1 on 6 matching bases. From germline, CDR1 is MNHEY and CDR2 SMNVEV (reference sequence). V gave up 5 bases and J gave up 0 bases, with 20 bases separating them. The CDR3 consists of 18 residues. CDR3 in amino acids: CASSITGHSPVSGNTIYF. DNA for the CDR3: TGTGCCAGCAGTATTACGGGACACAGCCCTGTCTCTGGAAACACCATATATTTT.

This chain's CDR3 is CASSLSRIGTQESGGELFF. CDR3 DNA sequence: TGTGCCAGCAGCTTATCACGTATCGGGACCCAAGAATCCGGGGGGGAGCTGTTTTTT. The chain uses TRBV11-2 and TRBJ2-2; D might be TRBD1 or TRBD2, each matching 5 bases. V was clipped by 2 bases and J by 8 bases, with 27 bases between them. The CDR3 loop spans 19 amino acids. Germline values: CDR1 SGHAT, CDR2 FQNNGV. Complete variable domain (other parts from reference TRBV11-2 and TRBJ2-2): EAGVAQSPRYKIIEKRQSVAFWCNPISGHATLYWYQQILGQGPKLLIQFQNNGVVDDSQLPKDRFSAERLKGVDSTLKIQPAKLEDSAVYLCASSLSRIGTQESGGELFFGEGSRLTVL.

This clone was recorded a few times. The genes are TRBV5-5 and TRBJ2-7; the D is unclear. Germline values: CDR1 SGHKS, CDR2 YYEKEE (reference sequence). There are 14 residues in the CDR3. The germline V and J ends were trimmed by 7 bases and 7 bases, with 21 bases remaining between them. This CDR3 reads CASADGFFGSEQYF. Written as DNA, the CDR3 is TGTGCCAGCGCGGACGGGTTTTTTGGTAGTGAGCAGTACTTC.

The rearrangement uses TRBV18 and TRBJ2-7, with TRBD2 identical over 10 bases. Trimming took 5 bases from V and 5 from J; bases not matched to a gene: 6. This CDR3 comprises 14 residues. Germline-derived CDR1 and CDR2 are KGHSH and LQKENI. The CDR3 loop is CASSSLAGVDEQYF. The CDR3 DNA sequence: TGTGCCAGCTCATCCCTAGCGGGGGTGGACGAGCAGTACTTC.

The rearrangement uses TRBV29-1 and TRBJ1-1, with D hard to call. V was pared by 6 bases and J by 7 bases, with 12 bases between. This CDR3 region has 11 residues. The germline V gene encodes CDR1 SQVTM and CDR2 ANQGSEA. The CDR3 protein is CSVEALNEAFF. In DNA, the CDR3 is TGCAGCGTGGAGGCCCTCAATGAAGCTTTCTTT.

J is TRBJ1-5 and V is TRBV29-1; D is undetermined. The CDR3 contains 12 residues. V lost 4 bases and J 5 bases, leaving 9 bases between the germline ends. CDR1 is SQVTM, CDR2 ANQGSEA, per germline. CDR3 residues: CSVGHPDQPQHF. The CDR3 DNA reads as TGCAGCGTTGGACATCCTGATCAGCCCCAGCATTTT.

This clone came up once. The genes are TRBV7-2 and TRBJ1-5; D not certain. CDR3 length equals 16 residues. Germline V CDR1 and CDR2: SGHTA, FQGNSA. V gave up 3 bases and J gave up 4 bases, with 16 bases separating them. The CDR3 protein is CASSLRVPETNQPQHF. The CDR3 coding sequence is TGTGCCAGCAGCTTGAGGGTTCCGGAGACGAATCAGCCCCAGCATTTT. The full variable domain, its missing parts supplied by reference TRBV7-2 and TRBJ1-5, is GAGVSQSPSNKVTEKGKDVELRCDPISGHTALYWYRQSLGQGLEFLIYFQGNSAPDKSGLPSDRFSAERTGGSVSTLTIQRTQQEDSAVYLCASSLRVPETNQPQHFGDGTRLSIL.

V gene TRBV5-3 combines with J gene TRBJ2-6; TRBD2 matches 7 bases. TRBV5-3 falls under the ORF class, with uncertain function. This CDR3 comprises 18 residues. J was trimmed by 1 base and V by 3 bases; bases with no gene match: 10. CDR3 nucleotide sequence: TGTGCCAGAAGCTCTACAGCGGGGACGGGGTCTGGGGCCAACGTCCTGACTTTC. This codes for CARSSTAGTGSGANVLTF.

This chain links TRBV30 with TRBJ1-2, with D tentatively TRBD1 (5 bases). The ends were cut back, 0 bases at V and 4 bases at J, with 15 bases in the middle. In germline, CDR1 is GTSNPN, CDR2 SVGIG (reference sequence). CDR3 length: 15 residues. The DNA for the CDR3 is TGTGCCTGGAGTGTCGGTGGGGGATTCAGCTATGGCTACACCTTC. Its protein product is CAWSVGGGFSYGYTF.

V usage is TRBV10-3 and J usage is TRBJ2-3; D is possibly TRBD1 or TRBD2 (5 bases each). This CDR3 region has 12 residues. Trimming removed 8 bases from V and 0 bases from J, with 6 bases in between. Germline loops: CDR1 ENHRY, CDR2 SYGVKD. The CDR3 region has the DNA TGTGCCATCGGGGGTAGCACAGATACGCAGTATTTT. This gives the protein CAIGGSTDTQYF.

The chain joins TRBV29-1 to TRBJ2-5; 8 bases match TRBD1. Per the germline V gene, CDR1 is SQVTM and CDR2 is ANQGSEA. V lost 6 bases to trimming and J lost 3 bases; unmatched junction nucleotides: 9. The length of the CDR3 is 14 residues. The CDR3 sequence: CSVKGGTGKETQYF. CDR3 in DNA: TGCAGCGTAAAAGGGGGGACAGGCAAAGAGACCCAGTACTTC.

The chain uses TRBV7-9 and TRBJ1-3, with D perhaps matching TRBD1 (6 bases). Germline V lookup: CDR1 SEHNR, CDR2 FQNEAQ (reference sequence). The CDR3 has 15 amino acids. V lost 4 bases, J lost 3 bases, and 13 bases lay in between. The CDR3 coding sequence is TGTGCCAGCAGCTCTCAGGGGATTCGTGGAAACACCATATATTTT. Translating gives CASSSQGIRGNTIYF.

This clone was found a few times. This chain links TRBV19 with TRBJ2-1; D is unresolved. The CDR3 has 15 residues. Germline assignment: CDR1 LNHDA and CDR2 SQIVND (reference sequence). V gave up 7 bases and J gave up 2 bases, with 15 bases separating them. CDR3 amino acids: CASTPSRQTYNEQFF. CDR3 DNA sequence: TGTGCCAGTACCCCGTCCAGGCAGACCTACAATGAGCAGTTCTTC.

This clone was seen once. CDR3 region: CASSGFETQYF. DNA for the CDR3: TGTGCCAGTAGTGGGTTTGAGACCCAGTACTTC. J is TRBJ2-5 and V is TRBV19; D remains ambiguous. Deletions cut 5 bases from V and 5 bases from J, with 6 bases between. From germline, CDR1 is LNHDA and CDR2 SQIVND (reference sequence). This CDR3 region has 11 residues.

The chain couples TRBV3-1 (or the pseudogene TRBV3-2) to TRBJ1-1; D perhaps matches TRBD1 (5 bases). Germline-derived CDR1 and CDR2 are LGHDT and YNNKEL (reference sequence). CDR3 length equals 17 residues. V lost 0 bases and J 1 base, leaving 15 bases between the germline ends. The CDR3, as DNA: TGTGCCAGCAGCCAAGAGGCCCCTCTCGGGGGGAACACTGAAGCTTTCTTT. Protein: CASSQEAPLGGNTEAFF.

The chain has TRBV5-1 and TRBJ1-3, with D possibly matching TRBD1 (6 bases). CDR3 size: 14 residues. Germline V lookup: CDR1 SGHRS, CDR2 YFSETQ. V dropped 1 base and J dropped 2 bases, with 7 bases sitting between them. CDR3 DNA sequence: TGCGCCAGCAGCTTGCAGGGGACTGGAAACACCATATATTTT. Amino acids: CASSLQGTGNTIYF. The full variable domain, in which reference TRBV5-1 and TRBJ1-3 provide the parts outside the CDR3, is KAGVTQTPRYLIKTRGQQVTLSCSPISGHRSVSWYQQTPGQGLQFLFEYFSETQRNKGNFPGRFSGRQFSNSRSEMNVSTLELGDSALYLCASSLQGTGNTIYFGEGSWLTVV.

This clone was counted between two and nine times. The CDR3 DNA reads as TGTGCCACCAGTGATTCCGGGACGCAACAAGAGACCCAGTACTTC. As protein: CATSDSGTQQETQYF. The chain recombines TRBV24-1 with TRBJ2-5, with D perhaps matching TRBD1 or TRBD2 (5 bases each). V lost 2 bases and J 2 bases, leaving 11 bases between the germline ends. CDR1 and CDR2 (germline): KGHDR, SFDVKD. The CDR3 extends over 15 amino acids.

The CDR3 sequence: CASSEEYSLPEQYF. The CDR3, as DNA: TGTGCCAGCAGTGAAGAGTACAGCCTTCCGGAGCAGTACTTC. This chain links TRBV2 with TRBJ2-7; D is undetermined. This CDR3 spans 14 amino acids. Per germline, CDR1 SNHLY and CDR2 FYNNEI. V dropped 1 base and J dropped 7 bases, with 14 bases sitting between them.

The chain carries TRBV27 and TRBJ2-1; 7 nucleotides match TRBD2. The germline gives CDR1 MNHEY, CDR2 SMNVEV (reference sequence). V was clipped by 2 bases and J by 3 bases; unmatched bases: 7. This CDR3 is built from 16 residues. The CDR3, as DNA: TGTGCCAGCAGTTTAGGACTAGGGCTTGACTACAATGAGCAGTTCTTC. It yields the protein CASSLGLGLDYNEQFF.

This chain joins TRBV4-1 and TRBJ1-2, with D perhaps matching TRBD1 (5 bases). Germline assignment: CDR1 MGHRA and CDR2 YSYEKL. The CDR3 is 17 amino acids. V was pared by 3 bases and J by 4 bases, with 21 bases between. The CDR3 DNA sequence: TGCGCCAGCAGCCACCAGGACATGGGCCTAACCTTCTATGGCTACACCTTC. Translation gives CASSHQDMGLTFYGYTF.

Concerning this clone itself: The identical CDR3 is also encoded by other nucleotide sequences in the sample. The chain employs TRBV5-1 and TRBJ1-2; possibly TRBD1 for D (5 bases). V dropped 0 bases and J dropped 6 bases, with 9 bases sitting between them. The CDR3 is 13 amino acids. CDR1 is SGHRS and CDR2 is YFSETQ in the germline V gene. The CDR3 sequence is CASSLGQGDGYTF. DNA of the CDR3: TGCGCCAGCAGCTTGGGGCAGGGAGATGGCTACACCTTC.

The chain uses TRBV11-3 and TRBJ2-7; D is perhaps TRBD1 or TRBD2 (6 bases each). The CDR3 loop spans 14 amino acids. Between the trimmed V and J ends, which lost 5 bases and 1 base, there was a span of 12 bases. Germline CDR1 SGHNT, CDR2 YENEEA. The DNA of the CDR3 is TGTGCCAGCAGCAAAGAGGGGGGTTCCTACGAGCAGTACTTC. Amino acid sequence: CASSKEGGSYEQYF.

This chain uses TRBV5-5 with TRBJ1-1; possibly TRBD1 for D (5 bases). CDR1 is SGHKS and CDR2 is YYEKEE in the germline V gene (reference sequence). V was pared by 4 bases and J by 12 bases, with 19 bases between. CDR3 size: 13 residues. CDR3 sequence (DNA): TGTGCCAGCAGCCAACATGGCGGGGCCTTGACTTTCTTT. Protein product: CASSQHGGALTFF.

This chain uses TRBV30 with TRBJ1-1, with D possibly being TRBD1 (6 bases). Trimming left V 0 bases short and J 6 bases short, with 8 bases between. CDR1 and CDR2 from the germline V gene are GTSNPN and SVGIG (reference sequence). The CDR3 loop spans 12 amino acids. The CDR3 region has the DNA TGTGCCTGGAGTGTACAGGGCCCTGAAGCTTTCTTT. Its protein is CAWSVQGPEAFF.

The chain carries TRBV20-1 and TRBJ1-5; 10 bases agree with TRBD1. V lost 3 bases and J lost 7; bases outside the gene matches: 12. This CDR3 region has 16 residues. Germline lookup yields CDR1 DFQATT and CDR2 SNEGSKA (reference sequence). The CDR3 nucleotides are TGCAGTGCTAGTAGCTCCGGGACAGGGGCCCGGCAGCCCCAGCATTTT. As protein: CSASSSGTGARQPQHF.